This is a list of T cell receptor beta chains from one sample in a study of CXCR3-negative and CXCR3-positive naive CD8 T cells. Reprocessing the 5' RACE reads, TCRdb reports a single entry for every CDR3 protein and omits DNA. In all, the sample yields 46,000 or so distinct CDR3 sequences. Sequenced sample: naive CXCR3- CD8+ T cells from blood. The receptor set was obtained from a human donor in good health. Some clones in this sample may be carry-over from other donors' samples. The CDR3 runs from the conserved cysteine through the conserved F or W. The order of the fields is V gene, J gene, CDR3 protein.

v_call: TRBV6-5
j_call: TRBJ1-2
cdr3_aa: CASSTGTGAYGYTF

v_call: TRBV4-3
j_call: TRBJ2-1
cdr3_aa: CASSPRLAGSPFYNEQFF

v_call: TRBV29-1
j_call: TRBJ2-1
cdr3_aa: CSVDRGDYSEQFF

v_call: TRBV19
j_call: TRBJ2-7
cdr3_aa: CASTTGGNGNEQYF

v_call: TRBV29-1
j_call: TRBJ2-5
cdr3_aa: CSVEGDSGGGETQYF

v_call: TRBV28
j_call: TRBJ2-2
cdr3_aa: CASTPGVTPVGELFF

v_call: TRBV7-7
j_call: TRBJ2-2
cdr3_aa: CASSTGTNTGELFF

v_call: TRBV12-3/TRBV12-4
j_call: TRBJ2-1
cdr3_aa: CASGTSQVGNEQFF

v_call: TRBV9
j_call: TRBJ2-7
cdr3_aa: CASSVGRDSIYEQYF

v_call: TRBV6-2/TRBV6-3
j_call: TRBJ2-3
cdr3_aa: CASEDSRGPTDTQYF

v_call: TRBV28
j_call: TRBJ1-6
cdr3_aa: CASSLYSGLGSPLHF

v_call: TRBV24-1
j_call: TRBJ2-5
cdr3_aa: CATSDSLGDRGDQETQYF

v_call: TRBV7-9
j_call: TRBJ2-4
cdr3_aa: CATQYVPGKNIQYF

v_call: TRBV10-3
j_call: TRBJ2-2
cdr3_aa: CAIMEGQVNTGELFF

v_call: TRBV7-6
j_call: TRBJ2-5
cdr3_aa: CASSLGGLQETQYF